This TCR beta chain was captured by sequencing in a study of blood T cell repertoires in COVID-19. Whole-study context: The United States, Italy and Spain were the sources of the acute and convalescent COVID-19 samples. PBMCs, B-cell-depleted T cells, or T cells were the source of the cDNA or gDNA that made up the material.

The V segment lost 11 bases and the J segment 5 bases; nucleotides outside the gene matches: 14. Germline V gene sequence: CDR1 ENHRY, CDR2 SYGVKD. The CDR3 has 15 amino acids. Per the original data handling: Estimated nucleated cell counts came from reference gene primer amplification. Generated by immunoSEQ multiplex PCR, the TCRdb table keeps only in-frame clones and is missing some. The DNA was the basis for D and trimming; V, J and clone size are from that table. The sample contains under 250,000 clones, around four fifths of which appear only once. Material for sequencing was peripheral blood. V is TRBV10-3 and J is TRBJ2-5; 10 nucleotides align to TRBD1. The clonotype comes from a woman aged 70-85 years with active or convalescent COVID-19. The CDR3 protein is CASCRTGGITETQYF. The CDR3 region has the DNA TGTGCCTCATGCCGGACAGGGGGAATTACGGAGACCCAGTACTTC.